Shown below are 9 T cell receptor beta chains from a single sample sequenced in a study of Tregs in tolerant kidney transplant recipients. Repertoires were generated with immunoSEQ multiplex PCR, while TCRdb's copy carries only in-frame clones and drops some. This repertoire shows around 75,000 clones, around nine tenths found once; its top ten account for approximately 0.39%. The input for sequencing was CD4+ T cells from blood, taken before the transplant. The origin of the receptors is a human donor who received a combined kidney and bone marrow transplant.

The chain uses TRBV28 and TRBJ1-1, with 10 nucleotides matching TRBD1. The CDR3 covers 14 residues. V trimming: 6 bases; J trimming: 4 bases; junction bases outside the gene matches: 5. Germline lookup yields CDR1 MDHEN and CDR2 SYDVKM. In DNA, the CDR3 is TGTGCCAGCAGCTCGGGACAGGGGAGCACTGAAGCTTTCTTT. Protein product: CASSSGQGSTEAFF. Together with reference TRBV28 and TRBJ1-1, the CDR3 gives the full variable domain: DVKVTQSSRYLVKRTGEKVFLECVQDMDHENMFWYRQDPGLGLRLIYFSYDVKMKEKGDIPEGYSVSREKKERFSLILESASTNQTSMYLCASSSGQGSTEAFFGQGTRLTVV.

V usage is TRBV7-9 and J usage is TRBJ1-1, with a weak D call TRBD1 (6 bases). Germline lookup yields CDR1 SEHNR and CDR2 FQNEAQ (reference sequence). This CDR3 contains 15 residues. Trimming removed 5 bases from V and 0 bases from J, with 13 bases in between. The CDR3 loop is CASSKDSSMNTEAFF. The CDR3 nucleotides read TGTGCCAGCAGCAAGGACAGCTCGATGAACACTGAAGCTTTCTTT. The full variable domain, completed using reference TRBV7-9 and TRBJ1-1, is DTGVSQNPRHKITKRGQNVTFRCDPISEHNRLYWYRQTLGQGPEFLTYFQNEAQLEKSRLLSDRFSAERPKGSFSTLEIQRTEQGDSAMYLCASSKDSSMNTEAFFGQGTRLTVV.

Points on this clone: One end of the junction does not line up with germline, which may come from a read error. This chain joins TRBV28 and TRBJ1-1; tentatively, D is TRBD1 (6 bases). CDR3 size: 13 residues. In germline, CDR1 is MDHEN, CDR2 SYDVKM. The CDR3 reads CASMDSMNTEAFF. CDR3 nucleotide sequence: TGTGCTAGCATGGACAGCATGAACACTGAAGCTTTCTTT.

This rearrangement joins TRBV5-1 to TRBJ1-4; TRBD1 is a possible D gene (6 bases). The germline V gene encodes CDR1 SGHRS and CDR2 YFSETQ. The CDR3 is 14 residues long. With 1 base removed from V and 8 bases from J, the gap between germline ends came to 12 bases. The CDR3 region is CASSLPGEGEKLFF. CDR3 sequence (DNA): TGCGCCAGCAGCTTGCCAGGGGAGGGGGAAAAACTGTTTTTT.

The chain links TRBV28 to TRBJ1-2; TRBD1 is a possible D gene (6 bases). The germline gives CDR1 MDHEN, CDR2 SYDVKM. V dropped 7 bases and J dropped 2 bases, with 20 bases sitting between them. This CDR3 has 16 residues. The CDR3 sequence is CASTPPRGGANYGYTF. DNA of the CDR3: TGTGCCAGCACACCCCCCCGGGGGGGGGCCAACTATGGCTACACCTTC.

The V gene is TRBV28, the J gene TRBJ1-2, with D hard to call. Germline lookup yields CDR1 MDHEN and CDR2 SYDVKM. The CDR3 has 15 amino acids. V gave up 6 bases and J gave up 0 bases, with 14 bases separating them. CDR3 sequence reads: CASSPPTPANYGYTF. The CDR3 DNA sequence: TGTGCCAGCAGCCCCCCGACACCTGCTAACTATGGCTACACCTTC.

The chain links TRBV5-1 to TRBJ2-1; D perhaps matches TRBD2 (6 bases). Germline-derived CDR1 and CDR2 are SGHRS and YFSETQ. Deletions cut 0 bases from V and 4 bases from J, with 17 bases between. CDR3 length: 17 amino acids. The CDR3: CASSLVGLLPQYNEQFF. The CDR3 DNA follows: TGCGCCAGCAGCTTGGTGGGACTGCTCCCCCAATACAATGAGCAGTTCTTC.

The chain links TRBV25-1 to TRBJ2-3; D may be TRBD2 (5 bases). Germline V gene sequence: CDR1 MGHDK, CDR2 SYGVNS. The CDR3 sequence is 14 residues long. The V end was cut by 6 bases, the J end by 0 bases, with 10 bases between. CDR3 region: CASSRSGSTDTQYF. The CDR3 region has the DNA TGTGCCAGCAGCAGAAGCGGTAGCACAGATACGCAGTATTTT.

This clone was seen only once. The V call is TRBV19, the J call TRBJ2-7; possible D gene TRBD2, 6 bases. This CDR3 has 15 amino acids. Between the trimmed V and J ends, which lost 6 bases and 0 bases, there was a span of 15 bases. Germline V gives CDR1 LNHDA, CDR2 SQIVND (reference sequence). CDR3 in DNA: TGTGCCAGTAGGGATGCTAGCGATCTCTCCTACGAGCAGTACTTC. Translating it yields CASRDASDLSYEQYF.